The clone carrying this T cell receptor beta chain was detected once. The antigen remains unidentified. V trimming: 6 bases; J trimming: 4 bases; junction bases outside the gene matches: 7. The germline V gene has CDR1 KGHSH and CDR2 LQKENI. The CDR3 sequence is 15 residues long. Sequencing was performed with immunoSEQ multiplex PCR; in TCRdb, only in-frame clones are kept and a portion is missing. This table holds about 100,000 clones, roughly 84% found once. The entry originates in a study of T cell responses to AZD1222 COVID-19 vaccine. As for the study in general: The analysis combined second doses at about 4 or about 12 weeks.

Study-wide findings and caveats: The sample set comprised mostly white British donors with more females, and clonal diversity was possibly underestimated. Compared with day 0, the breadth and depth of the Spike-specific TCR repertoire rose significantly after two doses of AZD1222. Across spike, vaccine-associated CD4 TCRs were found, dominant at 160-218 and 743-854.

The receptor was derived from an adult in good health. The chain joins TRBV18 to TRBJ1-5; TRBD1 agrees at 9 bases. Specimen: peripheral blood, collected on day 0 of AZD1222 vaccination. Here the CDR3 DNA reads TGTGCCAGCTCGCCGGGACAGGGCCTTAATCAGCCCCAGCATTTT. Its translation is CASSPGQGLNQPQHF.